This TCR beta chain was observed in a study of blood T cells in healthy people across ages. Germline loops: CDR1 LGHDT, CDR2 YNNKEL (reference sequence). There are 13 residues in the CDR3. The V end was cut by 3 bases, the J end by 4 bases, with 7 bases between. The use of a sample-barcoded 5' primer and a J-beta primer mix characterized a second PCR of roughly 6 to 11 cycles. With 12 random nucleotides, a template-switch adaptor tagged each individual cDNA molecule. TCRdb ran MiXCR on the 5' RACE reads and lists one entry per CDR3 protein. Of 890,000 or so distinct CDR3 sequences listed, less than 80% were seen once; the top ten hold roughly a quarter. In regard to this clonotype: This clone may be a read error of a much larger clone one base away.

This receptor was identified in a man aged 25-45 years in good health. This sequence joins TRBV3-1 and TRBJ2-1, with D perhaps TRBD1 (6 bases). Sequencing was done on a sample of blood. CDR3 sequence reads: CASSHGQYNEQFF. The DNA of the CDR3 is TGTGCCAGCAGCCATGGACAGTACAATGAGCAGTTCTTC.